This T cell receptor beta chain is from a study of beta chain features in type 1 diabetes. There are a few counts of this clone. The antigen is not known. With 5 bases removed from V and 2 bases from J, the gap between germline ends came to 13 bases. The germline V gene encodes CDR1 SNHLY and CDR2 FYNNEI. The CDR3 is 15 residues long. Study-level points and caveats: All four CD4+ subsets from Type 1 diabetes patients carried moderately but significantly shorter TCRB CDR3s. Reads derived from cDNA could over-represent cells showing high TCR expression.

CD4+ cells of the naive, central memory, regulatory and stem cell-like memory types were sorted via CD45RO/CCR7/CD25/CD127/CD95/CD27. Reverse transcription of all isolated RNA meant that expressed TCRB transcripts were sequenced. Libraries were prepared by immunoSEQ multiplex PCR; TCRdb keeps only in-frame clonotypes and omits some of them. Here the sample spans 95,000 to 150,000 clones, around 17% being singletons. The receptor's source is a man aged 25-40 years with type 1 diabetes. The rearrangement links TRBV2 to TRBJ2-4, with D possibly matching TRBD1 (5 bases). What was sequenced was central memory CD4+ T cells from blood. The CDR3 is CASSPWQGTKNIQYF. CDR3 nucleotide sequence: TGTGCCAGCAGTCCGTGGCAGGGAACCAAAAACATTCAGTACTTC.